The 19 T cell receptor beta chains below were found in one sample sequenced in a study of T cells in Graves' hyperthyroidism and ophthalmopathy. Authors of the study amplified TCR beta CDR3 regions from RNA transcripts. During a first-round RT-PCR of the TCR CDR3, the HTBI primer set was used. TCRdb analysed the multiplex PCR reads with MiXCR anew, one entry per CDR3 protein. The sample lists 300,000 or so distinct CDR3 sequences; under 25% were seen once. Sample: blood. Receptors were obtained from a woman aged 50 to 60 with Graves' hyperthyroidism.

This clonotype was picked up many times. This rearrangement joins TRBV6-1 to TRBJ1-4; D perhaps matches TRBD1 (5 bases). V lost 6 bases, J lost 5 bases, and 10 bases lay in between. The germline V gene has CDR1 MNHNS and CDR2 SASEGT. This CDR3 is 13 amino acids long. The CDR3 loop reads CASRGPTNEKLFF. CDR3 DNA: TGTGCCAGCAGGGGACCGACGAATGAAAAACTGTTTTTT.

This clonotype has at least ten counts. The chain links TRBV11-2 to TRBJ2-2, with D hard to call. Germline CDR1 is SGHAT and CDR2 is FQNNGV. V gave up 4 bases and J gave up 6 bases, with 6 bases separating them. CDR3 size: 12 residues. CDR3 region: CASSSLAGELFF. CDR3 nucleotide sequence: TGTGCCAGCAGCTCCCTGGCCGGGGAGCTGTTTTTT.

Remarks on this clonotype: A much larger clone differs by one base, so this may be a read error. The genes are TRBV18 and TRBJ1-6; perhaps TRBD1 as D (5 bases). The germline CDR1 and CDR2 sequences are KGHSH and LQKENI. The CDR3 totals 15 residues. CDR3 coding DNA: TGTGCCAGCTCACCACCGAGGTCAGGGAATTCACCCCCCCACTTT. Translated, it gives CASSPPRSGNSPPHF. Filled out from reference TRBV18 and TRBJ1-6, the complete variable domain reads NAGVMQNPRHLVRRRGQEARLRCSPMKGHSHVYWYRQLPEEGLKFMVYLQKENIIDESGMPKERFSAEFPKEGPSILRIQQVVRGDSAAYFCASSPPRSGNSPPHFGNGTRLTVT.

This clonotype has a count of ten or more. The chain joins TRBV3-1 to TRBJ2-5; no firm D call. Trimming took 0 bases from V and 5 from J, leaving 10 bases between them. The CDR3 is 14 residues long. Germline V gene sequence: CDR1 LGHDT, CDR2 YNNKEL (reference sequence). The CDR3: CASSQETERETQYF. The CDR3 nucleotides read TGTGCCAGCAGCCAAGAAACTGAACGGGAGACCCAGTACTTC.

This clonotype has a count of ten or more. The chain is built from TRBV11-2 and TRBJ2-4; TRBD1 is a possible D gene (6 bases). From germline, CDR1 is SGHAT and CDR2 FQNNGV. V gave up 1 base and J gave up 0 bases, with 22 bases separating them. This CDR3 is built from 20 residues. The CDR3 DNA is TGTGCCAGCAGCTTAGTAATACGGGACAAGTCTTGGCTAGCCAAAAACATTCAGTACTTC. This sequence encodes CASSLVIRDKSWLAKNIQYF.

V usage is TRBV20-1 and J usage is TRBJ1-4, with D possibly matching TRBD1 (5 bases). Germline V gene sequence: CDR1 DFQATT, CDR2 SNEGSKA (reference sequence). The CDR3 is made up of 14 amino acids. Trimming took off 4 bases at V and 2 bases at J, with 11 bases between the two ends. The CDR3 loop is CSATSGVTNEKLFF. For the CDR3, the DNA is TGCAGTGCTACCTCGGGGGTCACTAATGAAAAACTGTTTTTT.

The rearrangement joins TRBV5-6 to TRBJ2-5; 7 bases map to TRBD1. Germline trimming cut 7 bases from V and 4 bases from J; bases unmatched to any gene: 10. The germline gives CDR1 SGHDT, CDR2 YYEEEE. The CDR3 is 14 residues long. The CDR3 protein is CASAPETGRETQYF. CDR3 nucleotide sequence: TGTGCCAGCGCCCCGGAGACAGGGAGAGAGACCCAGTACTTC.

This clonotype has only a few counts. The V call is TRBV10-3, the J call TRBJ2-5; D is unresolved. V lost 6 bases and J lost 5, with 13 bases in between. The CDR3 loop spans 13 amino acids. CDR1 ENHRY and CDR2 SYGVKD come from the germline V gene. The DNA of the CDR3 is TGTGCCATCAGCGGCCGACTGGACGAGACCCAGTACTTC. Protein sequence: CAISGRLDETQYF.

This clonotype was recorded at least ten times. The chain recombines TRBV28 with TRBJ2-1; D gene unclear. The CDR3 loop spans 16 amino acids. Per the germline V gene, CDR1 is MDHEN and CDR2 is SYDVKM. The ends were cut back, 2 bases at V and 0 bases at J, with 11 bases in the middle. CDR3 in DNA: TGTGCCAGCAGTTTACAGAAGGGTCGCTCCTACAATGAGCAGTTCTTC. Translating gives CASSLQKGRSYNEQFF.

V usage is TRBV24-1 and J usage is TRBJ2-1; the match to TRBD2 covers 9 bases. This CDR3 has 11 amino acids. Germline values: CDR1 KGHDR, CDR2 SFDVKD. Here the CDR3 DNA reads TGTGCAGCGGGGGGATACAATGAGCAGTTCTTC. This sequence encodes CAAGGYNEQFF.

This clonotype was detected a few times. The chain recombines TRBV6-1 with TRBJ1-1; D is unclear. The germline V and J ends were trimmed by 7 bases and 8 bases, with 23 bases remaining between them. Germline CDR1 is MNHNS and CDR2 is SASEGT. This CDR3 spans 15 amino acids. CDR3: CASKSMSAGLGEAFF. The CDR3 region has the DNA TGTGCCAGCAAGTCAATGTCGGCGGGGTTGGGGGAAGCTTTCTTT.

Comments on this clonotype: Germline and junction disagree at one end, which may indicate a read error. This chain connects TRBV7-6 to TRBJ2-4; 10 bases line up with TRBD2. Looked up from germline, CDR1 is SGHVS and CDR2 is FNYEAQ. The CDR3 runs to 11 residues. This CDR3 is CASSSPLAGAF. CDR3 in DNA: TGTGCCAGCAGCTCACCCCTAGCGGGGGCCTTC.

The rearrangement uses TRBV20-1 and TRBJ1-2; D possibly corresponds to TRBD1 (5 bases). Trimming stripped 3 bases from V and 5 bases from J, with 16 bases between. The CDR3 loop spans 14 amino acids. Germline CDR1 DFQATT, CDR2 SNEGSKA (reference sequence). CDR3 sequence: CSASRDGMEYGYTF. CDR3 DNA: TGCAGTGCTAGTCGGGACGGGATGGAGTATGGCTACACCTTC.

The chain is built from TRBV2 and TRBJ2-1; D gene ambiguous. The germline V gene encodes CDR1 SNHLY and CDR2 FYNNEI. This CDR3 is built from 15 residues. V gave up 3 bases and J gave up 5 bases, with 14 bases separating them. CDR3 in amino acids: CASSDMRTIHNEQFF. CDR3 in DNA: TGTGCCAGCAGTGATATGCGGACCATCCACAATGAGCAGTTCTTC.

This clonotype was recorded once. The CDR3 ends on some other residue instead of the conserved phenylalanine or tryptophan, so this is likely a read error. The chain carries TRBV30 and TRBJ2-7; D gene uncertain. V was cut by 2 bases and J by 0 bases, with 17 bases left in between. The CDR3 covers 16 residues. Germline lookup yields CDR1 GTSNPN and CDR2 SVGIG (reference sequence). The DNA for the CDR3 is TGTGCCTGGAGTCCTTATAGTGAGACCGTCTCCTACGAGCAGTACATC. It yields the protein CAWSPYSETVSYEQYI.

This clonotype was observed at least ten times. V is TRBV9 and J is TRBJ2-2, with TRBD1 matching 8 bases. V lost 0 bases to trimming and J lost 4 bases; unmatched junction nucleotides: 5. The CDR3 has 16 residues. Germline-derived CDR1 and CDR2 are SGDLS and YYNGEE. The CDR3: CASSVATGATTGELFF. The CDR3, as DNA: TGTGCCAGCAGCGTAGCGACAGGGGCAACCACCGGGGAGCTGTTTTTT.

This clonotype was recorded many times. V usage is TRBV18 and J usage is TRBJ2-7; 7 nucleotides agree with TRBD1. There are 14 residues in the CDR3. J gave up 3 bases and V 4 bases, and 6 bases lay outside the gene matches. CDR1 is KGHSH and CDR2 is LQKENI in the germline V gene. This CDR3 reads CASSRGGQNYEQYF. The DNA for the CDR3 is TGTGCCAGCTCACGAGGGGGACAGAACTACGAGCAGTACTTC.

The chain links TRBV5-5 to TRBJ1-6; TRBD1 is a possible D gene (5 bases). Germline values: CDR1 SGHKS, CDR2 YYEKEE (reference sequence). This CDR3 region has 17 residues. V dropped 0 bases and J dropped 0 bases, with 10 bases sitting between them. This chain's CDR3 is CASSLAGGSSYNSPLHF. The DNA for the CDR3 is TGTGCCAGCAGCTTGGCTGGGGGAAGCTCCTATAATTCACCCCTCCACTTT. The whole variable domain, filled in from reference TRBV5-5 and TRBJ1-6, reads DAGVTQSPTHLIKTRGQQVTLRCSPISGHKSVSWYQQVLGQGPQFIFQYYEKEERGRGNFPDRFSARQFPNYSSELNVNALLLGDSALYLCASSLAGGSSYNSPLHFGNGTRLTVT.

This clonotype came up a few times. The genes are TRBV27 and TRBJ1-6, with D possibly being TRBD1 (6 bases). This CDR3 region has 14 residues. Germline assignment: CDR1 MNHEY and CDR2 SMNVEV (reference sequence). Trimming stripped 3 bases from V and 7 bases from J, with 10 bases between. In DNA form, the CDR3 reads TGTGCCAGCAGTTTTGGCAGGGGCAATTCACCCCTCCACTTT. It encodes CASSFGRGNSPLHF.